This T cell receptor (beta chain) stems from a study of T cells in Graves' hyperthyroidism and ophthalmopathy. This clonotype was observed a handful of times. The antigen is undetermined. What was amplified from RNA transcripts were TCR beta CDR3 regions. When the TCR CDR3 underwent first-round RT-PCR, the HTBI primer set was used. TCRdb reanalysed the multiplex PCR reads using MiXCR and keeps one entry per CDR3 protein. The table shows hundreds of thousands of distinct CDR3 sequences, with 35% to 45% occurring only once. Criteria for exclusion of patients were uncontrolled infection, other autoimmune disease, pregnancy or lactation. Used for diagnoses were clinical symptoms, serum thyroxine and TRAb, thyroid ultrasound and orbital computed tomography. It was less than 13 ml of fresh peripheral blood that supplied the PBMCs. V lost 5 bases and J lost 3, with 12 bases in between. The CDR3 length is 14 residues.

Findings of the study overall: Most clonotypes expanded in thyroid above 0.001 were likewise present in blood.

The sequence came from a young man with Graves' hyperthyroidism. Sequenced sample: blood. The chain carries TRBV12-3 or TRBV12-4 and TRBJ2-3; D may match TRBD1 or TRBD2 (5 bases each). The CDR3 reads CASSRDDRTDTQYF. CDR3 bases: TGTGCCAGCAGTCGGGACGATCGTACAGATACGCAGTATTTT.